These 14 T cell receptor beta chains came from one sample sequenced in a study of cytomegalovirus exposure and HLA in healthy donors (dated by TCRdb to between 2016 and 2019). Library creation used the immunoSEQ multiplex PCR assay. Drawn from immuneACCESS, this table holds only the in-frame rearrangements with V and J called that TCRdb kept. Clones are partly lost; checked studies trace under half to an unresolved V gene and leave the rest unexplained. Within this sample are 150,000 or so clones, with approximately 86% of them counted one time only. The ten largest clones capture roughly 2.5% of the sample. The sample taken for sequencing was PBMCs. Every receptor here comes from a man aged 18 to 29 in good health and CMV-seropositive.

The V call is TRBV6-6, the J call TRBJ2-7; D gene uncertain. The germline gives CDR1 MNHNY, CDR2 SVGAGI (reference sequence). Trimming took 6 bases from V and 3 from J, leaving 9 bases between them. The CDR3 extends over 12 amino acids. The CDR3 DNA sequence: TGTGCCAGCAGAAACCCACTCTACGAGCAGTACTTC. Protein product: CASRNPLYEQYF.

This sequence joins TRBV29-1 and TRBJ2-3, with a weak D call TRBD2 (5 bases). CDR1 SQVTM and CDR2 ANQGSEA come from the germline V gene. The CDR3 consists of 14 residues. The V end lost 1 base, the J end lost 3 bases, and 11 bases lay between the germline ends. The CDR3 DNA reads TGCAGCGTTGAAGGCATCCGGGGTACAGATACGCAGTATTTT. Its protein is CSVEGIRGTDTQYF.

The chain employs TRBV9 and TRBJ2-1; 10 positions match TRBD2. V trimming: 4 bases; J trimming: 4 bases; junction bases outside the gene matches: 8. There are 16 residues in the CDR3. CDR1 and CDR2 (germline): SGDLS, YYNGEE. For the CDR3, the DNA is TGTGCCAGCAGCCTCTTAAGCGGGGGGGCGTACAATGAGCAGTTCTTC. Its translation: CASSLLSGGAYNEQFF.

Only a few counts were recorded for this clone. The chain recombines TRBV7-2 with TRBJ2-3; D is perhaps TRBD1 (5 bases). CDR1 is SGHTA, CDR2 FQGNSA, per germline. Trimming removed 1 base from V and 4 bases from J, with 12 bases in between. The CDR3 is 15 residues long. The DNA of the CDR3 is TGTGCCAGCAGCTTAGGCTTAGGGGTGGCAGATACGCAGTATTTT. This gives the protein CASSLGLGVADTQYF.

The V call is TRBV7-2, the J call TRBJ2-1, with no clear D. The germline CDR1 and CDR2 sequences are SGHTA and FQGNSA. The CDR3 is made up of 15 amino acids. Trimming removed 3 bases from V and 0 bases from J, with 9 bases in between. In DNA, the CDR3 is TGTGCCAGCAGCTTGGGCGAACTCTCCTACAATGAGCAGTTCTTC. Protein: CASSLGELSYNEQFF.

The CDR3 DNA follows: TGCGCCAGCAGCAAACGGACTAGCGGTGGCCGGGATACGCAGTATTTT. As protein: CASSKRTSGGRDTQYF. The chain recombines TRBV4-3 with TRBJ2-3, with 10 bases identical to TRBD2. The CDR3 length is 16 residues. Germline CDR1 and CDR2: LGHNA and YSLEER. V shed 5 bases, J shed 6 bases, and the junction held 11 bases outside the gene matches.

The rearrangement uses TRBV7-2 and TRBJ1-2, with 9 bases fitting TRBD1. V shed 4 bases, J shed 3 bases, and the junction held 0 bases outside the gene matches. Germline V gives CDR1 SGHTA, CDR2 FQGNSA. The CDR3 sequence is 13 residues long. CDR3: CASSWDRDYGYTF. The CDR3 DNA reads TGTGCCAGCAGCTGGGACAGGGACTATGGCTACACCTTC.

V gene TRBV4-2 combines with J gene TRBJ2-3; 13 bases line up with TRBD2. The CDR3 is made up of 21 amino acids. Unmatched junction bases numbered 20, after V lost 4 bases and J lost 4 bases. CDR1 LGHNA and CDR2 YNFKEQ come from the germline V gene. CDR3 amino acids: CASSPAGGGLAGHTAPDTQYF. The CDR3 nucleotides read TGTGCCAGCAGCCCGGCAGGCGGGGGACTAGCGGGACATACAGCCCCAGATACGCAGTATTTT.

The chain uses TRBV4-3 and TRBJ2-3; D perhaps matches TRBD1 (6 bases). Looked up from germline, CDR1 is LGHNA and CDR2 is YSLEER. The CDR3 covers 14 residues. Between the trimmed V and J ends, which lost 4 bases and 2 bases, there was a span of 10 bases. DNA for the CDR3: TGCGCCAGCAGCCCGACAGGTCCCACAGATACGCAGTATTTT. It codes for CASSPTGPTDTQYF.

The chain couples TRBV25-1 to TRBJ2-1; 7 nucleotides line up with TRBD2. Trimming cost V 4 bases and J 2 bases; bases outside gene matches: 5. The germline V gene encodes CDR1 MGHDK and CDR2 SYGVNS. The CDR3 is 15 amino acids. The CDR3 DNA follows: TGTGCCAGCAGTGCCAGGGAGGGCGCCTACAATGAGCAGTTCTTC. Protein sequence: CASSAREGAYNEQFF.

The chain is built from TRBV30 and TRBJ1-1, with D possibly being TRBD1 (5 bases). Germline V gives CDR1 GTSNPN, CDR2 SVGIG (reference sequence). The CDR3 runs to 11 residues. The V gene lost 7 bases and the J gene lost 4 bases, with 10 bases spanning the gap. The chain's CDR3 is CAYGAFTEAFF. In DNA form, the CDR3 reads TGTGCCTATGGGGCCTTCACTGAAGCTTTCTTT.

The chain is built from TRBV7-2 and TRBJ1-2; a possible D gene is TRBD1 (6 bases). This CDR3 comprises 15 residues. V lost 0 bases and J 0 bases, leaving 8 bases between the germline ends. The germline gives CDR1 SGHTA, CDR2 FQGNSA. The CDR3 protein is CASSLAQGTNYGYTF. CDR3 in DNA: TGTGCCAGCAGCTTAGCTCAGGGGACTAACTATGGCTACACCTTC.

The chain employs TRBV27 and TRBJ2-1; 10 nucleotides align to TRBD2. The V and J ends lost 8 bases and 7 bases, in that order; junction bases with no gene match: 5. The CDR3 loop spans 13 amino acids. Per the germline V gene, CDR1 is MNHEY and CDR2 is SMNVEV (reference sequence). The CDR3 DNA reads TGTGCCAGCGTAGCGGGAGGAGGGAATGAGCAGTTCTTC. Amino acid sequence: CASVAGGGNEQFF.

The rearrangement uses TRBV7-9 and TRBJ2-5, with D perhaps matching TRBD1 (6 bases). Trimming took 6 bases from V and 4 from J, leaving 21 bases between them. CDR1 is SEHNR and CDR2 is FQNEAQ in the germline V gene (reference sequence). This CDR3 is built from 16 residues. The CDR3, as DNA: TGTGCCAGCAGGCCGACCCCACAGGGACGGGGAGAGACCCAGTACTTC. Translation: CASRPTPQGRGETQYF.